This is a list of T cell receptor beta chains from one sample in a study of blood T cell repertoires in COVID-19. Only in-frame clones appear in the TCRdb table, and some are missing; sequencing was by immunoSEQ multiplex PCR. Among about 34,000 clones listed, 75% were seen once. Sequencing input: peripheral blood. Receptors were obtained from an elderly man with active or convalescent COVID-19. CDR3s include the opening cysteine and the closing phenylalanine or tryptophan. The D gene is left open where the match is weak. Expanded clones are given a class, and other clones once, few, many or no size at all.

CDR3 protein: CASSPGHYTDTQYF
CDR3 DNA: TGTGCCAGCAGCCCGGGACACTACACAGATACGCAGTATTTT
J gene: TRBJ2-3
V gene: TRBV5-8
D gene: -
clone size: -

CDR3 protein: CASSDRGRYGYTF
CDR3 DNA: TGTGCCAGCAGTGACAGGGGGAGGTATGGCTACACCTTC
J gene: TRBJ1-2
V gene: TRBV2
D gene: TRBD1
clone size: once

CDR3 protein: CASSLVLRDRVLSGNTIYF
CDR3 DNA: TGTGCCAGCAGCTTAGTACTCCGGGACAGGGTACTATCTGGAAACACCATATATTTT
J gene: TRBJ1-3
V gene: TRBV7-4
D gene: TRBD1
clone size: -

CDR3 protein: CASSLATGLNTQYF
CDR3 DNA: TGTGCCAGCAGCTTAGCGACAGGGTTGAATACGCAGTATTTT
J gene: TRBJ2-3
V gene: TRBV7-6
D gene: TRBD1
clone size: -

CDR3 protein: CASSYYSQDEQFF
CDR3 DNA: TGTGCCAGCAGTTACTATTCCCAGGATGAGCAGTTCTTC
J gene: TRBJ2-1
V gene: TRBV6-2/TRBV6-3
D gene: -
clone size: large

CDR3 protein: CASSLSGLRGYTF
CDR3 DNA: TGTGCCAGCAGTTTATCGGGACTGAGGGGCTACACCTTC
J gene: TRBJ1-2
V gene: TRBV27
D gene: -
clone size: -

CDR3 protein: CASSRQASGGYSNQPQHF
CDR3 DNA: TGTGCCAGTAGCCGACAGGCCTCGGGGGGGTATAGCAATCAGCCCCAGCATTTT
J gene: TRBJ1-5
V gene: TRBV19
D gene: -
clone size: -

CDR3 protein: CASSLAGGPYEQYF
CDR3 DNA: TGTGCCAGCAGCTTAGCGGGAGGGCCCTACGAGCAGTACTTC
J gene: TRBJ2-7
V gene: TRBV7-2
D gene: TRBD2
clone size: once

CDR3 protein: CASSRQGLVDYEQYF
CDR3 DNA: TGTGCCAGCAGCCGACAGGGACTAGTAGACTACGAGCAGTACTTC
J gene: TRBJ2-7
V gene: TRBV3-1/TRBV3-2
D gene: -
clone size: -

CDR3 protein: CASSAFGSGDPLPSEQFF
CDR3 DNA: TGTGCCAGCAGTGCCTTTGGTAGCGGAGACCCTCTCCCTAGTGAGCAGTTCTTC
J gene: TRBJ2-1
V gene: TRBV2
D gene: -
clone size: few

CDR3 protein: CASSDGRLGGDTQYF
CDR3 DNA: TGTGCCAGCAGTGATGGGAGGCTAGGAGGGGATACGCAGTATTTT
J gene: TRBJ2-3
V gene: TRBV25-1
D gene: -
clone size: once

CDR3 protein: CASSGNANTGELFF
CDR3 DNA: TGCGCCAGCAGTGGCAACGCGAACACCGGGGAGCTGTTTTTT
J gene: TRBJ2-2
V gene: TRBV5-1
D gene: -
clone size: -

CDR3 protein: CASSQDEVAGGFETQYF
CDR3 DNA: TGCGCCAGCAGCCAAGATGAAGTAGCGGGAGGTTTTGAGACCCAGTACTTC
J gene: TRBJ2-5
V gene: TRBV4-3
D gene: TRBD2
clone size: -

CDR3 protein: CASSSTSGRTPYQETQYF
CDR3 DNA: TGTGCCAGCAGTTCGACTAGCGGGAGGACTCCGTACCAAGAGACCCAGTACTTC
J gene: TRBJ2-5
V gene: TRBV28
D gene: TRBD2
clone size: -

CDR3 protein: CASSFPQNYGYTF
CDR3 DNA: TGTGCCAGCAGCTTTCCCCAGAACTATGGCTACACCTTC
J gene: TRBJ1-2
V gene: TRBV5-6
D gene: -
clone size: -

CDR3 protein: CAISDRGETQYF
CDR3 DNA: TGTGCCATCAGTGACAGGGGTGAGACCCAGTACTTC
J gene: TRBJ2-5
V gene: TRBV10-3
D gene: -
clone size: few

CDR3 protein: CASRTEQGNSNQPQHF
CDR3 DNA: TGTGCCAGCAGAACGGAACAGGGAAATAGCAATCAGCCCCAGCATTTT
J gene: TRBJ1-5
V gene: TRBV28
D gene: -
clone size: -

CDR3 protein: CASSLEQGGEQYF
CDR3 DNA: TGTGCCAGCAGCTTAGAACAGGGCGGCGAGCAGTACTTC
J gene: TRBJ2-7
V gene: TRBV7-9
D gene: -
clone size: -

CDR3 protein: CASRRDRAAGTPYEQYF
CDR3 DNA: TGTGCCAGCAGACGGGACAGGGCGGCGGGGACCCCATACGAGCAGTACTTC
J gene: TRBJ2-7
V gene: TRBV27
D gene: TRBD1
clone size: -

CDR3 protein: CASSSPSLPGQKTYEQYF
CDR3 DNA: TGTGCCAGCAGTTCACCTTCCCTTCCGGGACAGAAAACCTACGAGCAGTACTTC
J gene: TRBJ2-7
V gene: TRBV28
D gene: TRBD1
clone size: -

CDR3 protein: CASSLGALEGTQYF
CDR3 DNA: TGTGCCAGCAGCTTAGGCGCCCTAGAGGGCACGCAGTATTTT
J gene: TRBJ2-3
V gene: TRBV11-2
D gene: -
clone size: -

CDR3 protein: CATSRLRQGTGSNQPQHF
CDR3 DNA: TGTGCCACCAGCAGGCTCCGACAGGGGACCGGGAGCAATCAGCCCCAGCATTTT
J gene: TRBJ1-5
V gene: TRBV15
D gene: TRBD1
clone size: once

CDR3 protein: CASSLYLAGIYEQYF
CDR3 DNA: TGTGCCAGCAGCTTGTATTTAGCGGGAATTTACGAGCAGTACTTC
J gene: TRBJ2-7
V gene: TRBV5-6
D gene: TRBD2
clone size: -

CDR3 protein: CASSEDGWQGKEETQYF
CDR3 DNA: TGCGCCAGCAGTGAGGATGGTTGGCAGGGGAAGGAAGAGACCCAGTACTTC
J gene: TRBJ2-5
V gene: TRBV10-2
D gene: -
clone size: -

CDR3 protein: CASSDRPINEQFF
CDR3 DNA: TGTGCCAGCAGTGACAGGCCAATCAATGAGCAGTTCTTC
J gene: TRBJ2-1
V gene: TRBV5-6
D gene: -
clone size: large

CDR3 protein: CASSERQGAGELFF
CDR3 DNA: TGTGCCAGCAGTGAACGACAGGGGGCCGGGGAGCTGTTTTTT
J gene: TRBJ2-2
V gene: TRBV25-1
D gene: TRBD1
clone size: -

CDR3 protein: CASGFDRGKQYF
CDR3 DNA: TGTGCTAGTGGTTTCGACAGGGGAAAGCAGTACTTC
J gene: TRBJ2-7
V gene: TRBV12-5
D gene: TRBD1
clone size: -

CDR3 protein: CASSPRDSDNYGYTF
CDR3 DNA: TGTGCCAGCAGCCCCCGGGACAGCGACAACTATGGCTACACCTTC
J gene: TRBJ1-2
V gene: TRBV3-1/TRBV3-2
D gene: TRBD1
clone size: once

CDR3 protein: CASSPGQGLEKLFF
CDR3 DNA: TGTGCCAGCAGTCCCGGACAGGGTCTGGAAAAACTGTTTTTT
J gene: TRBJ1-4
V gene: TRBV5-4
D gene: TRBD1
clone size: -

CDR3 protein: CASSLPGQRTYEQYF
CDR3 DNA: TGTGCCAGCAGTCTCCCGGGACAGCGAACCTACGAGCAGTACTTC
J gene: TRBJ2-7
V gene: TRBV6-6
D gene: TRBD1
clone size: -

CDR3 protein: CASSTGDRPFSGELFF
CDR3 DNA: TGTGCCAGCAGCACTGGGGACAGGCCGTTTAGCGGGGAGCTGTTTTTT
J gene: TRBJ2-2
V gene: TRBV9
D gene: TRBD1
clone size: -

CDR3 protein: CASSPAYSLVGYTF
CDR3 DNA: TGTGCCAGCAGCCCTGCGTACTCTTTGGTCGGCTACACCTTC
J gene: TRBJ1-2
V gene: TRBV5-6
D gene: -
clone size: -

CDR3 protein: CARSLLGWDRNEKLFF
CDR3 DNA: TGTGCCAGAAGCTTGTTAGGCTGGGACAGAAATGAAAAACTGTTTTTT
J gene: TRBJ1-4
V gene: TRBV5-3
D gene: TRBD1
clone size: few

CDR3 protein: CASSILGSGTGNTEAFF
CDR3 DNA: TGTGCCAGTAGTATCTTGGGATCCGGGACAGGAAACACTGAAGCTTTCTTT
J gene: TRBJ1-1
V gene: TRBV19
D gene: TRBD1
clone size: -

CDR3 protein: CASSLVQANTGELFF
CDR3 DNA: TGTGCCAGCAGCTTAGTCCAGGCGAACACCGGGGAGCTGTTTTTT
J gene: TRBJ2-2
V gene: TRBV7-2
D gene: -
clone size: -

CDR3 protein: CASSFGTAPGGTGELFF
CDR3 DNA: TGTGCCAGCAGCTTCGGGACGGCACCGGGGGGGACCGGGGAGCTGTTTTTT
J gene: TRBJ2-2
V gene: TRBV4-2
D gene: TRBD2
clone size: -

CDR3 protein: CATSRGQGVFYEQYF
CDR3 DNA: TGTGCCACCAGCAGAGGACAGGGGGTCTTCTACGAGCAGTACTTC
J gene: TRBJ2-7
V gene: TRBV15
D gene: TRBD1
clone size: -

CDR3 protein: CATSDSPLVHGDTQYF
CDR3 DNA: TGTGCCACCAGTGATTCCCCACTAGTCCATGGAGATACGCAGTATTTT
J gene: TRBJ2-3
V gene: TRBV24-1
D gene: -
clone size: -

CDR3 protein: CASNQQGGGLNTEAFF
CDR3 DNA: TGCGCCAGCAACCAACAGGGAGGGGGGTTGAACACTGAAGCTTTCTTT
J gene: TRBJ1-1
V gene: TRBV5-1
D gene: -
clone size: -

CDR3 protein: CASSLAWGVDTDTQYF
CDR3 DNA: TGCGCCAGCAGCTTGGCCTGGGGGGTGGACACAGATACGCAGTATTTT
J gene: TRBJ2-3
V gene: TRBV5-1
D gene: -
clone size: -

CDR3 protein: CASSQRLADGNEQFF
CDR3 DNA: TGTGCCAGCAGCCAGAGACTAGCGGACGGCAATGAGCAGTTCTTC
J gene: TRBJ2-1
V gene: TRBV5-4
D gene: TRBD2
clone size: -

CDR3 protein: CASSRESANYGYTF
CDR3 DNA: TGCGCCAGCAGTCGGGAATCAGCTAACTATGGCTACACCTTC
J gene: TRBJ1-2
V gene: TRBV10-2
D gene: -
clone size: -

CDR3 protein: CASSIGQGHSYGYTF
CDR3 DNA: TGTGCCAGTAGCATCGGACAGGGCCATTCATATGGCTACACCTTC
J gene: TRBJ1-2
V gene: TRBV19
D gene: TRBD1
clone size: -

CDR3 protein: CASSYQGGEAFF
CDR3 DNA: TGTGCCAGCAGTTACCAGGGAGGCGAAGCTTTCTTT
J gene: TRBJ1-1
V gene: TRBV6-5
D gene: -
clone size: -

CDR3 protein: CASSLGTSGRTEQFF
CDR3 DNA: TGTGCCAGCAGCTTAGGGACTAGCGGGAGGACTGAGCAGTTCTTC
J gene: TRBJ2-1
V gene: TRBV11-2
D gene: TRBD2
clone size: -

CDR3 protein: CASSPGRDGQPQHF
CDR3 DNA: TGTGCCAGCTCACCCGGCAGGGATGGGCAGCCCCAGCATTTT
J gene: TRBJ1-5
V gene: TRBV18
D gene: -
clone size: once

CDR3 protein: CASTTGSGGVGEKLFF
CDR3 DNA: TGCGCCAGCACCACCGGGTCCGGAGGGGTTGGGGAAAAACTGTTTTTT
J gene: TRBJ1-4
V gene: TRBV5-1
D gene: -
clone size: -

CDR3 protein: CAWSVDAGPNQPQHF
CDR3 DNA: TGTGCCTGGAGTGTTGATGCAGGGCCAAATCAGCCCCAGCATTTT
J gene: TRBJ1-5
V gene: TRBV30
D gene: -
clone size: few

CDR3 protein: CASSWSSGDEQFF
CDR3 DNA: TGTGCCAGCTCATGGTCATCCGGAGATGAGCAGTTCTTC
J gene: TRBJ2-1
V gene: TRBV18
D gene: -
clone size: -

CDR3 protein: CASSWDPSGGQDGQFF
CDR3 DNA: TGCGCCAGCAGCTGGGACCCTAGCGGGGGACAAGATGGGCAGTTCTTC
J gene: TRBJ2-1
V gene: TRBV5-1
D gene: TRBD2
clone size: once

CDR3 protein: CASSTMDRGGGYTF
CDR3 DNA: TGTGCCAGTAGTACCATGGACAGGGGAGGTGGCTACACCTTC
J gene: TRBJ1-2
V gene: TRBV19
D gene: TRBD1
clone size: -

CDR3 protein: CSGGARGDTQYF
CDR3 DNA: TGCAGCGGCGGAGCCCGGGGGGATACGCAGTATTTT
J gene: TRBJ2-3
V gene: TRBV29-1
D gene: -
clone size: -

CDR3 protein: CSADRGYGYTF
CDR3 DNA: TGCAGCGCCGACAGAGGCTATGGCTACACCTTC
J gene: TRBJ1-2
V gene: TRBV29-1
D gene: -
clone size: -

CDR3 protein: CASSYSPRGYNEQFF
CDR3 DNA: TGTGCCAGCAGTTACTCTCCCAGGGGGTACAATGAGCAGTTCTTC
J gene: TRBJ2-1
V gene: TRBV6-5
D gene: TRBD1
clone size: -

CDR3 protein: CSASTGSHSYEQYF
CDR3 DNA: TGCAGCGCCTCAACAGGGTCGCATTCCTACGAGCAGTACTTC
J gene: TRBJ2-7
V gene: TRBV29-1
D gene: -
clone size: -

CDR3 protein: CASSSTGGGQPQHF
CDR3 DNA: TGCGCCAGCAGTTCCACAGGGGGAGGTCAGCCCCAGCATTTT
J gene: TRBJ1-5
V gene: TRBV5-1
D gene: TRBD1
clone size: few

CDR3 protein: CASTDRDRFYGYTF
CDR3 DNA: TGTGCCAGTACTGACCGGGACAGATTCTATGGCTACACCTTC
J gene: TRBJ1-2
V gene: TRBV19
D gene: TRBD1
clone size: -

CDR3 protein: CASSAGQGVAGGRDTQYF
CDR3 DNA: TGTGCCAGCAGCGCGGGACAGGGGGTAGCGGGAGGAAGAGATACGCAGTATTTT
J gene: TRBJ2-3
V gene: TRBV7-8
D gene: -
clone size: -

CDR3 protein: CASSQLSQPSTVNEQFF
CDR3 DNA: TGTGCCAGCAGCCAATTGTCGCAACCCTCGACAGTAAATGAGCAGTTCTTC
J gene: TRBJ2-1
V gene: TRBV14
D gene: -
clone size: -